What follows describes a single T cell receptor (beta chain). The specificity of this receptor is unknown. No base-level quality is on record; no much larger clone is a single base apart. Receptor libraries were prepared by 5' RACE. The sample was run on an Illumina HiSeq 2500. A second PCR of 7 to 11 cycles was run with a J-beta primer mix and a sample-barcoded 5' primer. A template-switch 5' adaptor carrying 12 random nucleotides introduced a unique molecular identifier onto each TCR beta cDNA molecule. Each sample yielded at least 2.5 million CDR3-containing paired-end reads. First-strand cDNA synthesis was performed from all RNA using the Mint cDNA synthesis kit, with priming by a TRBC-specific oligonucleotide. Following uracil-DNA glycosylase treatment, all cDNA underwent a first 18-cycle PCR with the universal primers M1SS and BC2_uni_R. In the source study's methods: Each sample was normalized by randomly selecting 1 million high-quality reads, each carrying a distinct molecular identifier. Instead of being binned into consensus sequences, reads with shared molecular identifiers were discarded. MiTCR, with a Q25 quality threshold and the strictest error-elimination algorithm, was used for CDR3 identification, clonotype clustering and error correction. A nonparametric unseen species model using Euler transformation provided a lower-bound estimate of total TCR beta diversity. Using fastp at Q25 and MiXCR, TCRdb reprocessed the public reads and kept productive beta chains. Every entry covers one CDR3 protein and lists the most common genes and DNA from its rows. The V and J calls here are based on TCRdb, not the publication. Recorded for this sample are about 1.4 million distinct CDR3 sequences; approximately 59% of them occurred a single time. The leading ten clones occupy more than 6% of the sample.

Systemically healthy Caucasian individuals from Russia, over 30 in total and aged roughly 6 to 95 years, were included as donors. About 9.1 milliliters of peripheral blood were collected from each donor into EDTA-treated Vacutainer tubes. Ficoll-Paque density-gradient centrifugation was used to isolate PBMCs, with at least 6.5 million per sample. Total RNA was extracted from PBMCs with Trizol reagent, with at least 6 micrograms obtained per sample. For every donor, an aliquot of PBMCs went through flow cytometry to measure the percentages of naive CD45RAhigh/CD27high T cells. The data are from a study of blood T cells in healthy people across ages (dated by TCRdb to between 2014 and 2016). Some background on the complete study: In model experiments, roughly one uniquely barcoded TCR beta cDNA molecule per two T cells was captured by template switching. Age-related changes in TCR beta repertoire diversity were measured in the study by deep sequencing normalized with unique cDNA molecular identifiers. Four age groups were formed from the donors: young (average approximately 17 years), middle-aged (approximately 40), aged (62) and long-lived (82). Donors of different ages were randomly distributed across sequencing lanes to avoid experimental bias. Two additional independent replicas of 1 million unique cDNA reads from the same blood draw were analyzed for two donors (one aged 18 to 30 and one aged 80 or older). What the work shows at the level of the full study, not this receptor alone: Donor CMV infection status was unknown, potentially confounding age-related changes in expanded clonotypes. Compared with the aged group, the long-lived group had more naive CD4+ T cells, fewer expanded clones and increased TCR diversity, a pattern suggesting age selection. Total diversity estimates from one million sequenced T cells were considered lower bounds and underestimates. Observed TCR beta diversity per million T cells fell roughly linearly with age, and a significant reduction was already apparent by age about 43. A strong correlation was found between observed TCR beta diversity and the percentage of naive T cells measured by flow cytometry. Because profiling used bulk unsorted PBMCs, naive and antigen-experienced compartments could not be compared conclusively.

The source material was blood. This receptor was taken from a man in his late teens or twenties in good health.

The CDR3 corresponds to CASSLSGGGPHYGYTF. In nucleotides, the sequence is TGTGCCAGCAGTTTATCAGGCGGAGGACCGCACTATGGCTACACCTTC. The sequence is built from TRBV27 and TRBJ1-2; confidence is insufficient to name the D gene. V was cut back by 0 bases and J by 3 bases, leaving a gap of 14 bases between them. From the germline V gene (reference sequence), CDR1 is MNHEY and CDR2 is SMNVEV. From the cysteine through the phenylalanine, the CDR3 covers 16 amino acids. The DNA shown is the 48-base CDR3, in frame from base 1.